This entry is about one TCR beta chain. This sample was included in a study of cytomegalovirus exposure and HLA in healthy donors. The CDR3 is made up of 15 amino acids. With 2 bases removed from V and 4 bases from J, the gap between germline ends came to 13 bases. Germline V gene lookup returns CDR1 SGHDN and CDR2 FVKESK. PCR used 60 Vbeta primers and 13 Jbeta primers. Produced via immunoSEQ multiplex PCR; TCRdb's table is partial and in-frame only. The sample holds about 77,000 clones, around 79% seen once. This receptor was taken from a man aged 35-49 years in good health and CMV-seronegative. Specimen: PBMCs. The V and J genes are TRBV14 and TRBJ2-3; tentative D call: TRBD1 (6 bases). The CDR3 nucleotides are TGTGCCAGCAGCCAATGGACAGCCTTACCAGATACGCAGTATTTT. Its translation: CASSQWTALPDTQYF.